One sample yielded the 25 T cell receptor beta chains listed below, sequenced in a study of metastatic and nonmetastatic thyroid tumors. Patients had received no treatment of any kind before thyroid surgery. TCRdb re-clonotyped the PCR reads through MiXCR. Of around 21,000 clones listed, under 25% are singletons. Specimen: blood. These TCRs come from a male donor with papillary thyroid cancer or a benign thyroid nodule (not recorded which). Some clones in this sample may be carry-over from other donors' samples.

The rearrangement joins TRBV4-2 to TRBJ2-2; 7 positions match TRBD1. Germline CDR1 and CDR2: LGHNA and YNFKEQ. The J segment lost 7 bases and the V segment lost 5 bases, leaving 7 bases of the junction unmatched. The CDR3 spans 14 residues. As DNA, the CDR3 is TGTGCCAGCAGCTACGGGCAGGGGGACGGGGAGCTGTTTTTT. This translates into CASSYGQGDGELFF.

The V gene is TRBV11-2, the J gene TRBJ2-3; maybe TRBD2 (5 bases). Trimming removed 5 bases at V and 2 bases at J, with 11 bases between. The CDR3 runs 14 residues. Germline assignment: CDR1 SGHAT and CDR2 FQNNGV. CDR3 coding DNA: TGTGCCAGCAGCCCCGGGGAAATCACAGATACGCAGTATTTT. This encodes CASSPGEITDTQYF.

The chain uses TRBV7-2 and TRBJ2-7; 11 nucleotides match TRBD1. The germline V gene has CDR1 SGHTA and CDR2 FQGNSA. The CDR3 consists of 14 residues. Trimming at V came to 6 bases and at J to 4 bases, leaving 5 bases not matched to a gene. The CDR3 region is CASSPGQGVYEQYF. The DNA of the CDR3 is TGTGCCAGCAGTCCGGGACAGGGGGTTTACGAGCAGTACTTC.

This rearrangement joins TRBV17 to TRBJ2-1; the D call in the table, TRBD2, was not verified against the DNA. TRBV17 is an ORF, with its function uncertain. This CDR3 region has 14 residues. CDR3 loop: CASGLMGRPNEQFF. The CDR3 DNA follows: TGTGCCAGCGGCTTAATGGGCAGACCTAATGAGCAGTTCTTC.

There are many counts of this clone. The chain joins TRBV10-1 to TRBJ2-5; 8 nucleotides match TRBD2. The CDR3 runs 14 residues. CDR1 and CDR2 from the germline V gene are WNHNN and SYGVQD (reference sequence). V trimming: 5 bases; J trimming: 3 bases; junction bases outside the gene matches: 5. Written as DNA, the CDR3 is TGCGCCAGCAGTCCGGGACTAGGTGAAGAGACCCAGTACTTC. Its translation is CASSPGLGEETQYF.

Many counts were recorded for this clone. A much larger clone differs from this one at a single base, so this may be a read error. The same CDR3 arises from other DNA sequences in this sample as well. The chain joins TRBV24-1 to TRBJ2-1, with 14 bases aligning to TRBD2. The CDR3 sequence is 17 residues long. Germline CDR1 and CDR2: KGHDR and SFDVKD. Trimming at V came to 5 bases and at J to 9 bases, leaving 11 bases not matched to a gene. CDR3 amino acids: CATSGLAGGWRKSEQFF. The CDR3 nucleotides read TGTGCCACCAGTGGACTAGCGGGAGGGTGGAGGAAGAGTGAGCAGTTCTTC.

There are many counts of this clone. This rearrangement joins TRBV7-3 to TRBJ2-5; TRBD2 is a possible D gene (6 bases). CDR3 size: 16 residues. Germline V gene sequence: CDR1 SGHTA, CDR2 FQGTGA. V was clipped by 1 base and J by 1 base, with 13 bases between them. The chain's CDR3 is CASSLRGRDSQETQYF. The CDR3 DNA is TGTGCCAGCAGCTTAAGGGGCCGGGACTCCCAAGAGACCCAGTACTTC.

The chain employs TRBV19 and TRBJ2-1; D unresolved. The V end lost 8 bases, the J end lost 0 bases, and 14 bases lay between the germline ends. The CDR3 is 15 amino acids. Germline-derived CDR1 and CDR2 are LNHDA and SQIVND (reference sequence). CDR3 sequence reads: CASALTPSSYNEQFF. DNA for the CDR3: TGTGCCAGTGCCCTGACCCCGAGCTCCTACAATGAGCAGTTCTTC.

A few counts support this clone. DNA of the CDR3: TGTGCCAGCAGTACCCTAGCGGGAGAAAGTGAGCAGTTCTTC. Translating it yields CASSTLAGESEQFF. The chain joins TRBV28 to TRBJ2-1; 10 bases are shared with TRBD2. V gave up 5 bases and J gave up 9 bases; unmatched junction bases: 7. Germline CDR1 MDHEN, CDR2 SYDVKM. CDR3 length equals 14 residues.

The V call is TRBV5-4, the J call TRBJ2-1; 9 nucleotides agree with TRBD2. V shed 4 bases, J shed 6 bases, and the junction held 5 bases outside the gene matches. CDR3 size: 14 residues. CDR1 SGHNT and CDR2 YYREEE come from the germline V gene (reference sequence). CDR3 in DNA: TGTGCCAGCAGCGGGGGACTAGCAGGCAATGAGCAGTTCTTC. It yields the protein CASSGGLAGNEQFF.

The gene calls are TRBV27 and TRBJ2-1, with TRBD2 identical over 11 bases. The CDR3 runs 17 residues. The junction had 10 bases not matched to a gene; V was cut back by 4 bases and J by 5 bases. Germline V gene sequence: CDR1 MNHEY, CDR2 SMNVEV (reference sequence). Here the CDR3 DNA reads TGTGCCAGCAGTTCTATGGTTACACTAGCGGGGGACAATGAGCAGTTCTTC. Translating it yields CASSSMVTLAGDNEQFF.

The chain carries TRBV28 and TRBJ2-1, with D uncertain. CDR1 and CDR2 (germline): MDHEN, SYDVKM. V was shortened by 6 bases and J by 2 bases, with 11 bases between the two germline ends. The CDR3 consists of 14 residues. CDR3 residues: CASRTCVAYNEQFF. CDR3 DNA: TGTGCCAGCAGGACTTGCGTCGCCTACAATGAGCAGTTCTTC.

This clone was detected ten times or more. The CDR3 nucleotides are TGCAGTGCTAGAGATAGTTTGGGGTACGAGCAGTACTTC. Amino acids: CSARDSLGYEQYF. This sequence joins TRBV20-1 and TRBJ2-7; D ambiguous. The V end lost 0 bases, the J end lost 4 bases, and 10 bases lay between the germline ends. Germline loops: CDR1 DFQATT, CDR2 SNEGSKA (reference sequence). The CDR3 has 13 amino acids.

The table lists this clone with a few counts. One junction end does not reproduce the germline sequence, and a read error may be involved. The V and J genes are TRBV12-3 or TRBV12-4 and TRBJ2-1; TRBD2 aligns across 12 bases. The CDR3 length is 15 residues. CDR3 DNA: TGTGCCAGCAGTCCTAGCGGGAGGGCCCGGGATGAGAAGCTCTTC. Translating it yields CASSPSGRARDEKLF.

This clone was counted between two and nine times. The chain links TRBV19 to TRBJ2-2; 12 bases fit TRBD1. The CDR3 length is 15 residues. J gave up 5 bases and V 6 bases, and 4 bases lay outside the gene matches. From germline, CDR1 is LNHDA and CDR2 SQIVND (reference sequence). DNA of the CDR3: TGTGCCAGTAGACCGGGACAGGGGGCTACCGGGGAGCTGTTTTTT. Residues: CASRPGQGATGELFF.

This chain links TRBV30 with TRBJ2-1; 11 positions agree with TRBD2. The CDR3 is 14 residues long. V was clipped by 3 bases and J by 6 bases; unmatched bases: 4. Germline V gives CDR1 GTSNPN, CDR2 SVGIG (reference sequence). The CDR3 nucleotides are TGTGCCTGGAGCCGCGGGACTAGCGGCAATGAGCAGTTCTTC. Amino acids: CAWSRGTSGNEQFF. Together with reference TRBV30 and TRBJ2-1, the CDR3 gives the full variable domain: SQTIHQWPATLVQPVGSPLSLECTVEGTSNPNLYWYRQAAGRGLQLLFYSVGIGQISSEVPQNLSASRPQDRQFILSSKKLLLSDSGFYLCAWSRGTSGNEQFFGPGTRLTVL.

This clone was picked up one time. The V gene is TRBV30, the J gene TRBJ2-1; a possible D gene is TRBD2 (6 bases). The CDR3 runs 14 residues. The V gene's germline CDR1 is GTSNPN and CDR2 SVGIG (reference sequence). V was clipped by 1 base and J by 3 bases, with 10 bases between them. In DNA form, the CDR3 reads TGTGCCTGGAGTGAGATTAGCGGCTACAATGAGCAGTTCTTC. Encoded protein: CAWSEISGYNEQFF. Combining the CDR3 with reference TRBV30 and TRBJ2-1 gives the whole variable domain SQTIHQWPATLVQPVGSPLSLECTVEGTSNPNLYWYRQAAGRGLQLLFYSVGIGQISSEVPQNLSASRPQDRQFILSSKKLLLSDSGFYLCAWSEISGYNEQFFGPGTRLTVL.

Only a few counts were recorded for this clone. The chain has TRBV27 and TRBJ2-5; 7 bases line up with TRBD2. In germline, CDR1 is MNHEY, CDR2 SMNVEV (reference sequence). The CDR3 runs to 15 residues. Trimming removed 7 bases from V and 2 bases from J; junction bases left unmatched: 10. The chain's CDR3 is CASKRRERGQETQYF. The CDR3 DNA reads TGTGCCAGCAAAAGGCGGGAGAGGGGTCAAGAGACCCAGTACTTC.

Worth noting for this clone: The DNA is left out, because the CDR3 cannot be placed on it with certainty; the CDR3 is given as TCRdb lists it. This chain connects TRBV28 to TRBJ2-7. Termini included, the CDR3 measures 12 amino acids. Germline V gives CDR1 MDHEN, CDR2 SYDVKM. This CDR3 is CASSTSTSEQYF.

This clone was seen ten or more times. J is TRBJ2-5 and V is TRBV2, with D maybe TRBD2 (5 bases). Germline V gene lookup returns CDR1 SNHLY and CDR2 FYNNEI. The CDR3 runs 13 residues. Trimming took 7 bases from V and 9 from J, leaving 18 bases between them. The CDR3 coding sequence is TGTGCCAGCAAAGTCCCAGCCCCCGGGGCCCAGTACTTC. Its translation is CASKVPAPGAQYF.

This clone has ten or more counts. This rearrangement joins TRBV6-1 to TRBJ2-7; D may match TRBD1 or TRBD2 (6 bases each). Trimming pared 7 bases from V and 7 bases from J, leaving 11 bases between. Germline lookup yields CDR1 MNHNS and CDR2 SASEGT. This CDR3 has 11 residues. CDR3 in DNA: TGTGCCAGCAAACGGGGGCAAGAGCAGTACTTC. Its protein is CASKRGQEQYF.

The V and J genes are TRBV20-1 and TRBJ2-7, with a tentative D call TRBD2 (6 bases). This CDR3 spans 15 amino acids. The V and J ends lost 4 bases and 1 base respectively, with 17 bases between them. Per the germline V gene, CDR1 is DFQATT and CDR2 is SNEGSKA (reference sequence). CDR3 amino acids: CSAMSSRDSSYEQYF. CDR3 bases: TGCAGTGCTATGAGTTCTCGGGACTCTTCCTACGAGCAGTACTTC.

The sample holds many counts of this clone. This chain uses TRBV7-9 with TRBJ2-7; D is undetermined. V was pared by 1 base and J by 6 bases, with 7 bases between. Germline CDR1 and CDR2: SEHNR and FQNEAQ (reference sequence). The CDR3 length is 12 residues. For the CDR3, the DNA is TGTGCCAGCAGCTTAGGCTTGGGCGAGCAGTACTTC. Its translation: CASSLGLGEQYF.

In regard to this clone: Mismatch with germline at one junction end may stem from a read error. The chain couples TRBV20-1 to TRBJ2-2, with TRBD2 as a possible D gene (5 bases). From germline, CDR1 is DFQATT and CDR2 SNEGSKA (reference sequence). CDR3 length: 12 residues. The CDR3 coding sequence is TGCAGTGCTAGCGGGATCACCGTGGAGCTGTTTTTT. Translation: CSASGITVELFF.

This clone was seen at least ten times. The genes are TRBV29-1 and TRBJ1-2; 8 nucleotides match TRBD1. Germline V gene lookup returns CDR1 SQVTM and CDR2 ANQGSEA. There are 17 residues in the CDR3. The ends lost 0 bases at V and 1 base at J; junction bases unmatched: 10. The CDR3 region has the DNA TGCAGCGTTGAAGAGGGGGGACAGGAGTTTAGTAACTATGGCTACACCTTC. Translating it yields CSVEEGGQEFSNYGYTF.